The entry that follows covers one T cell receptor beta chain sequence. What it binds is unknown. This sample is part of a study of CD4 T cells in relation to SARS-CoV-2 and coronaviruses. Study summary: PBMCs were cultured with antigen for nine to ten days before TCR beta sequencing. The restricting HLA molecule for shared crossreactive spike epitopes was mapped.

Before the COVID-19 pandemic, during about 2011-2018, CD4+ T cells were taken from unexposed donors. Isolation of CD4+ T cells took place after about 9 days in culture. Some clones are missing from TCRdb's copy, which holds only in-frame ones; the method was immunoSEQ multiplex PCR. Here the sample spans some 29,000 clones, 60% to 80% being singletons. This CDR3 is built from 15 residues. Germline V gene lookup returns CDR1 SGHDT and CDR2 YYEEEE. The ends were cut back, 2 bases at V and 4 bases at J, with 15 bases in the middle. The TCR originated in a human donor in good health. The specimen sequenced was CD4+ T cells from PBMCs, cultured in vitro. V and J are TRBV5-6 and TRBJ1-1, with unresolved D. CDR3 sequence (DNA): TGTGCCAGCAGCTTAGGTTTCACGTTGACCACTGAAGCTTTCTTT. Encoded protein: CASSLGFTLTTEAFF.